The 21 T cell receptor beta chains below all came from one sample that was sequenced in a study of immune cell composition in non-small cell lung cancer. Assay used: immunoSEQ multiplex PCR; TCRdb lists only in-frame clones, some missing. This sample has approximately 9,800 clones; 55% to 75% occur once, and the top ten carry 7.5% to 9.5%. Sequencing was performed on lung tumor tissue. The receptors were sampled from a human donor with non-small cell lung cancer.

V gene TRBV27 combines with J gene TRBJ1-3; the match to TRBD1 covers 9 bases. This CDR3 has 16 amino acids. V shed 2 bases, J shed 2 bases, and the junction held 4 bases outside the gene matches. Germline V gene lookup returns CDR1 MNHEY and CDR2 SMNVEV (reference sequence). CDR3 DNA sequence: TGTGCCAGCAGTTTAACGGGACAGGGACCTGGAAACACCATATATTTT. Amino acid sequence: CASSLTGQGPGNTIYF.

The chain couples TRBV2 to TRBJ2-3, with unresolved D. The CDR3 contains 14 residues. Germline V gene data show CDR1 as SNHLY and CDR2 as FYNNEI. V was trimmed by 10 bases and J by 0 bases, leaving 14 bases between them. CDR3 sequence: CAIEARDSTDTQYF. In DNA form, the CDR3 reads TGTGCCATCGAGGCCAGAGATAGCACAGATACGCAGTATTTT.

The chain combines TRBV7-9 with TRBJ2-7; a weak D match, TRBD2 (5 bases). The V and J ends lost 5 bases and 4 bases respectively, with 21 bases between them. The germline gives CDR1 SEHNR, CDR2 FQNEAQ (reference sequence). The CDR3 has 16 residues. This CDR3 is CASSPILKQSGYEQYF. CDR3 nucleotide sequence: TGTGCCAGCAGCCCCATTCTGAAGCAGTCGGGGTACGAGCAGTACTTC.

To note about this clone: At one boundary the junction diverges from the germline segment, which might be a read error. This chain connects TRBV4-3 to TRBJ1-1; no clear D. CDR3 length: 12 amino acids. Germline-derived CDR1 and CDR2 are LGHNA and YSLEER. CDR3 in amino acids: CASSQVVGLSIF. The DNA for the CDR3 is TGCGCCAGCAGCCAAGTGGTCGGCCTTTCGATCTTT.

The gene calls are TRBV27 and TRBJ1-5; possible D gene TRBD1, 6 bases. The V end lost 6 bases, the J end lost 2 bases, and 23 bases lay between the germline ends. This CDR3 spans 18 amino acids. Germline-derived CDR1 and CDR2 are MNHEY and SMNVEV (reference sequence). Written as DNA, the CDR3 is TGTGCCAGCAGCCCACTCACGGGACACCTCTTCGGCAATCAGCCCCAGCATTTT. Translating gives CASSPLTGHLFGNQPQHF.

This clone was seen more than once but under ten times. The CDR3 sequence: CASSPRFGTGGLNESPLHF. CDR3 nucleotide sequence: TGTGCCAGCTCACCACGTTTCGGGACAGGGGGTTTGAATGAGTCACCCCTCCACTTT. The chain uses TRBV18 and TRBJ1-6; TRBD1 matches at 11 bases. CDR3 length: 19 amino acids. Trimming at V came to 1 base and at J to 10 bases, leaving 15 bases not matched to a gene. CDR1 is KGHSH, CDR2 LQKENI, per germline.

The V call is TRBV11-3, the J call TRBJ2-2, with D perhaps matching TRBD1 (5 bases). This CDR3 spans 15 amino acids. In germline, CDR1 is SGHNT, CDR2 YENEEA. Trimming left V 1 base short and J 11 bases short, with 17 bases between. CDR3 in DNA: TGTGCCAGCAGCTTAGGCGTCGGTCCGACAGCCGAGCTGTTTTTT. Translation gives CASSLGVGPTAELFF.

The V gene is TRBV11-2, the J gene TRBJ2-7; D call uncertain. The ends were cut back, 6 bases at V and 0 bases at J, with 3 bases in the middle. CDR3 length: 11 residues. Germline CDR1 SGHAT, CDR2 FQNNGV. The CDR3 nucleotides are TGTGCCAGCAGTTACTCCTACGAGCAGTACTTC. The encoded protein is CASSYSYEQYF.

The chain employs TRBV2 and TRBJ1-6, with TRBD1 identical over 7 bases. V gave up 9 bases and J gave up 6 bases; unmatched junction bases: 8. This CDR3 is 14 amino acids long. CDR1 SNHLY and CDR2 FYNNEI come from the germline V gene. CDR3 residues: CASRLDRANSPLHF. The CDR3 region has the DNA TGTGCCAGTCGCCTTGACAGGGCTAATTCACCCCTCCACTTT.

The chain links TRBV18 to TRBJ2-1; possibly TRBD1 for D (6 bases). Germline CDR1 reads KGHSH; CDR2 reads LQKENI. The CDR3 sequence is 13 residues long. Trimming shortened V by 5 bases and J by 10 bases, and 15 bases separated the two germline ends. The CDR3 region is CASSSRDTLEQFF. CDR3 nucleotide sequence: TGTGCCAGCTCATCCCGGGACACACTAGAGCAGTTCTTC. The full variable domain, completed using reference TRBV18 and TRBJ2-1, is NAGVMQNPRHLVRRRGQEARLRCSPMKGHSHVYWYRQLPEEGLKFMVYLQKENIIDESGMPKERFSAEFPKEGPSILRIQQVVRGDSAAYFCASSSRDTLEQFFGPGTRLTVL.

J is TRBJ2-7 and V is TRBV4-2, with a tentative D call TRBD1 (6 bases). The CDR3 contains 15 residues. V gave up 5 bases and J gave up 0 bases, with 14 bases separating them. Germline V lookup: CDR1 LGHNA, CDR2 YNFKEQ. CDR3 region: CASSGGGRVSYEQYF. CDR3 bases: TGTGCCAGCAGCGGGGGCGGCAGGGTCTCCTACGAGCAGTACTTC.

This chain uses TRBV4-1 with TRBJ2-5; 10 nucleotides line up with TRBD2. V was pared by 5 bases and J by 4 bases, with 7 bases of the junction left unmatched. Germline CDR1 and CDR2: MGHRA and YSYEKL. The CDR3 contains 15 residues. CDR3 bases: TGCGCCAGCAGCACAACTAGCGGGGTAGGAGAGACCCAGTACTTC. Translated: CASSTTSGVGETQYF.

This clone was seen a handful of times. V gene TRBV28 combines with J gene TRBJ1-6; D unresolved. Germline CDR1 is MDHEN and CDR2 is SYDVKM. Trimming stripped 3 bases from V and 9 bases from J, with 18 bases between. The CDR3 is made up of 16 amino acids. DNA for the CDR3: TGTGCCAGCAGTTTTGACCCACGCGGGAGGGCTTCACCCCTCCACTTT. It specifies CASSFDPRGRASPLHF.

The CDR3 DNA follows: TGTGCCAGCAGTACACCCGGGCTGGGTAGTGATCAGCCCCAGCATTTT. This gives the protein CASSTPGLGSDQPQHF. The J gene is TRBJ1-5, the V gene TRBV6-6; no clear D. The CDR3 is 16 residues long. Trimming took 5 bases from V and 5 from J, leaving 19 bases between them. The germline gives CDR1 MNHNY, CDR2 SVGAGI (reference sequence).

The gene calls are TRBV5-1 and TRBJ2-3; tentatively, D is TRBD2 (6 bases). V lost 6 bases to trimming and J lost 4 bases, with 21 bases between them. Germline V gene data show CDR1 as SGHRS and CDR2 as YFSETQ. The CDR3 totals 16 residues. CDR3 nucleotides: TGCGCCAGCACGATTGTGGGGACTGATAAAGCAGATACGCAGTATTTT. It codes for CASTIVGTDKADTQYF.

CDR3 sequence reads: CARSLVVGQGGPYEQYF. CDR3 nucleotide sequence: TGTGCCAGAAGCTTGGTGGTAGGACAGGGAGGCCCCTACGAGCAGTACTTC. The J gene is TRBJ2-7, the V gene TRBV5-3; 8 bases line up with TRBD1. TRBV5-3 is placed among ORFs of uncertain function. CDR3 size: 17 residues. The trim removed 0 bases at V and 2 bases at J, leaving 10 bases unmatched.

The rearrangement uses TRBV6-4 and TRBJ2-5; D might be TRBD1 (5 bases). CDR1 MRHNA and CDR2 SNTAGT come from the germline V gene. Trimming removed 6 bases at V and 4 bases at J, with 18 bases between. The CDR3 is 15 residues long. The CDR3 coding sequence is TGTGCCAGCAGCCCCGAGCAGGGCCTACGAGAGACCCAGTACTTC. Protein product: CASSPEQGLRETQYF.

This sequence joins TRBV9 and TRBJ1-3, with a tentative D call TRBD1 (6 bases). The germline V gene has CDR1 SGDLS and CDR2 YYNGEE. The ends were cut back, 0 bases at V and 7 bases at J, with 14 bases in the middle. The CDR3 runs to 15 residues. CDR3: CASSVAVGAGNTIYF. The CDR3 coding sequence is TGTGCCAGCAGCGTAGCTGTGGGGGCCGGTAACACCATATATTTT.

The chain uses TRBV5-1 and TRBJ1-1, with D unresolved. Germline CDR1 is SGHRS and CDR2 is YFSETQ. This CDR3 has 15 residues. The V and J ends lost 4 bases and 0 bases respectively, with 13 bases between them. CDR3 amino acids: CASSPRTELNTEAFF. CDR3 coding DNA: TGCGCCAGCAGCCCGCGGACGGAGCTGAACACTGAAGCTTTCTTT.

This chain connects TRBV5-6 to TRBJ1-2; D not resolved. Germline V gene data show CDR1 as SGHDT and CDR2 as YYEEEE. This CDR3 is 15 amino acids long. Trimming removed 3 bases from V and 4 bases from J, with 16 bases in between. The CDR3 nucleotides read TGTGCCAGCAGCTGGAAGGGAATTTACGGCTATGGCTACACCTTC. The encoded protein is CASSWKGIYGYGYTF.

The rearrangement joins TRBV10-2 to TRBJ2-5; D is perhaps TRBD2 (5 bases). V lost 4 bases and J lost 6, with 9 bases in between. This CDR3 region has 12 residues. Germline V gene sequence: CDR1 WSHSY, CDR2 SAAADI. CDR3: CASSGGLKTQYF. The CDR3 DNA reads TGCGCCAGCAGTGGAGGGTTGAAGACCCAGTACTTC.